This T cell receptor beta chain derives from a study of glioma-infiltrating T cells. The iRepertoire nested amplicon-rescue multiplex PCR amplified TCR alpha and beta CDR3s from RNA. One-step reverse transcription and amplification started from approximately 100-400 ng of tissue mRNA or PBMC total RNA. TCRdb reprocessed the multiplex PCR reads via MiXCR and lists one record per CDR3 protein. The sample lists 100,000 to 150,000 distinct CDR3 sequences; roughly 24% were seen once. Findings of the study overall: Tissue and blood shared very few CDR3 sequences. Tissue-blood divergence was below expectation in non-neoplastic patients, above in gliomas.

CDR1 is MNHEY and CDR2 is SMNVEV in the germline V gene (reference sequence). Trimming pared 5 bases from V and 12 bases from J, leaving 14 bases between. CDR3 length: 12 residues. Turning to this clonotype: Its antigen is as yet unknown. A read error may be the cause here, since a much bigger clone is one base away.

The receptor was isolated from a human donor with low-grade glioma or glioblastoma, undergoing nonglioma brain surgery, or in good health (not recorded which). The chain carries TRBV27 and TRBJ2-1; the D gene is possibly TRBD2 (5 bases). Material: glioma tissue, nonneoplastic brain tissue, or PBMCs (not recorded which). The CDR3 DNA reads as TGTGCCAGCAGTCCGGCGGGTCGCAGGCAGTTCTTC. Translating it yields CASSPAGRRQFF.